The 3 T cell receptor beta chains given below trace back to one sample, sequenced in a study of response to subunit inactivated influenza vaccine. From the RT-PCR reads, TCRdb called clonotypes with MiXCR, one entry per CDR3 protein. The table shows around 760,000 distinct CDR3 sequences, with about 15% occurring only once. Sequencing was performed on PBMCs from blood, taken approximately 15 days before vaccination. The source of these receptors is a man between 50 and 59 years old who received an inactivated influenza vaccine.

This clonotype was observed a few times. This CDR3 is CASSLEDIGAKNIQYF. CDR3 sequence (DNA): TGTGCCAGCAGCTTGGAGGACATAGGGGCCAAAAACATTCAGTACTTC. The chain combines TRBV5-6 with TRBJ2-4; weak D call: TRBD1 (5 bases). This CDR3 is built from 16 residues. Trimming removed 0 bases from V and 1 base from J, with 11 bases in between. Germline CDR1 SGHDT, CDR2 YYEEEE.

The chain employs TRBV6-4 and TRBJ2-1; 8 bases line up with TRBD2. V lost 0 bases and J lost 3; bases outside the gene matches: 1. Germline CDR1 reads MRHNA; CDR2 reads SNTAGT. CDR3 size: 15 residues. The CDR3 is CASSDSTSVYNEQFF. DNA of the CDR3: TGTGCCAGCAGTGACTCGACTAGCGTCTACAATGAGCAGTTCTTC.

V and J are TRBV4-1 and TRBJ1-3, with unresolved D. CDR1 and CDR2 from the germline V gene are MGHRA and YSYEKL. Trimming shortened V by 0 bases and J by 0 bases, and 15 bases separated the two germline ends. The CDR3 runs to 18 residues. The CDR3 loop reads CASSQDGYSSYSGNTIYF. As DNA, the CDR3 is TGCGCCAGCAGCCAAGATGGGTACAGCTCCTACTCTGGAAACACCATATATTTT.